These T cell receptor beta chains were read from a single sample in a study of cytomegalovirus exposure and HLA in healthy donors. Method: immunoSEQ multiplex PCR; TCRdb's copy keeps in-frame clones and lacks some. This sample has about 89,000 clones, with roughly 84% found just once. The sequenced sample was PBMCs. All receptors derive from a woman between 18 and 29 years old in good health and CMV-seropositive. Both conserved end residues are part of each CDR3. Each record gives: CDR3 length, clone size, J gene, D gene, V gene, CDR3 DNA, CDR3 protein. The D gene is left open where the match is weak. Clone size, where shown, is once, few, many, or a class for clones that have expanded.

15	NA	TRBJ2-2	TRBD2	TRBV10-2	TGCGCCAGCAGTGTCGGGGGGGTTGACACCGGGGAGCTGTTTTTT	CASSVGGVDTGELFF
16	NA	TRBJ2-2	TRBD2	TRBV6-1	TGTGCCAGCAGTGAAGCGACTAGCGGGGGGTTCGGGGAGCTGTTTTTT	CASSEATSGGFGELFF
14	NA	TRBJ2-7	NA	TRBV27	TGTGCCAGCAGTTTATCTGGGGCGAAGTACGAGCAGTACTTC	CASSLSGAKYEQYF
16	NA	TRBJ2-3	TRBD1	TRBV5-6	TGTGCCAGCAGCTCTCCGTTTGGACAGGGCCGAGATACGCAGTATTTT	CASSSPFGQGRDTQYF
14	NA	TRBJ2-6	NA	TRBV6-1	TGTGCCAGCAGGAGGGGGTCTGGGGCCAACGTCCTGACTTTC	CASRRGSGANVLTF
15	NA	TRBJ1-2	NA	TRBV11-2	TGTGCCAGCAGCATACCGGACAGCCCCCCCTATGGCTACACCTTC	CASSIPDSPPYGYTF
14	NA	TRBJ1-6	NA	TRBV6-5	TGTGCCAGCAGTTACGGGGGGAGTAATTCACCCCTCCACTTT	CASSYGGSNSPLHF
15	NA	TRBJ2-7	TRBD1	TRBV5-5	TGTGCCAGCAGCTTGGCCGGGACAGGGGCTTACGAGCAGTACTTC	CASSLAGTGAYEQYF
14	NA	TRBJ2-7	NA	TRBV6-5	TGTGCCAGCAGTTACGAAAGGGGCTCTCACGAGCAGTACTTC	CASSYERGSHEQYF
15	NA	TRBJ2-7	TRBD1	TRBV7-9	TGTGCCAGCAGCAGCCGGACAGGGATCTCCTACGAGCAGTACTTC	CASSSRTGISYEQYF
15	once	TRBJ2-5	TRBD2	TRBV6-5	TGTGCCAGCACCCAGACTAGCGGGGTTAGGGAGACCCAGTACTTC	CASTQTSGVRETQYF
13	NA	TRBJ2-3	NA	TRBV19	TGTGCCAGCCAACAAGGTGGGGGGGATACGCAGTATTTT	CASQQGGGDTQYF
15	NA	TRBJ2-3	TRBD2	TRBV2	TGTGCCAGCAGTGAACAAACTAGCGGCACAGATACGCAGTATTTT	CASSEQTSGTDTQYF
15	NA	TRBJ1-6	NA	TRBV6-1	TGTGCCCTCAGGCGGGGTACATACGATAATTCACCCCTCCACTTT	CALRRGTYDNSPLHF
17	NA	TRBJ1-4	TRBD1	TRBV7-8	TGTGCCAGCAGCTTAACCATCCAGGGGGCGATCTATGAAAAACTGTTTTTT	CASSLTIQGAIYEKLFF
16	NA	TRBJ1-4	NA	TRBV6-5	TGTGCCAGCAGTTACTCGTTATCGGGGAGATTCGAAAAACTGTTTTTT	CASSYSLSGRFEKLFF
15	once	TRBJ2-7	TRBD1	TRBV7-8	TGTGCCAGCAGGCCTACAGGGGGTGGAACCTACGAGCAGTACTTC	CASRPTGGGTYEQYF
15	NA	TRBJ1-6	NA	TRBV30	TGTGCCTGGAGTTTGATAGCGGGGAATAATTCACCCCTCCACTTT	CAWSLIAGNNSPLHF
13	few	TRBJ2-7	TRBD1	TRBV27	TGTGCCAGCAGGTGGACAGGGGCCTACGAGCAGTACTTC	CASRWTGAYEQYF
14	NA	TRBJ1-2	NA	TRBV7-2	TGTGCCAGCAGCTTAGCGCAGGGTACCTATGGCTACACCTTC	CASSLAQGTYGYTF
15	few	TRBJ1-2	NA	TRBV10-2	TGCGCCAGCGGCCCGGGGGGGCAAACTAACTATGGCTACACCTTC	CASGPGGQTNYGYTF
16	NA	TRBJ2-2	NA	TRBV9	TGTGCCAGCAGCGTAGGGCAGGCCATGAACACCGGGGAGCTGTTTTTT	CASSVGQAMNTGELFF
15	NA	TRBJ2-3	NA	TRBV28	TGTGCCAGCAGTTCTACCGGACAGCCCACAGATACGCAGTATTTT	CASSSTGQPTDTQYF
13	NA	TRBJ2-3	NA	TRBV15	TGTGCCACCAGCACCGCGAGCCGGGATACGCAGTATTTT	CATSTASRDTQYF
13	NA	TRBJ1-5	NA	TRBV10-1	TGCGCCAGCAGCAGACAGGTGGATCAGCCCCAGCATTTT	CASSRQVDQPQHF
14	NA	TRBJ2-5	TRBD1	TRBV29-1	TGCAGCGTTCCGACAGGGAACCCCCAAGAGACCCAGTACTTC	CSVPTGNPQETQYF
15	NA	TRBJ1-2	TRBD1	TRBV11-2	TGTGCCAGCAGCCCAGGACAGGGGAGTGGGTATGGCTACACCTTC	CASSPGQGSGYGYTF
16	NA	TRBJ1-1	TRBD1	TRBV28	TGTGCCAGCAGTTTTCCCCCGGGAGGGGGCTCTCCTGAAGCTTTCTTT	CASSFPPGGGSPEAFF
14	NA	TRBJ2-5	NA	TRBV10-3	TGTGCCATCAGTGAGCGCGGGGCCCAAGAGACCCAGTACTTC	CAISERGAQETQYF
13	NA	TRBJ2-3	NA	TRBV15	TGTGCCACCAGCAGCCCCCCGACAGATACGCAGTATTTT	CATSSPPTDTQYF
14	once	TRBJ2-1	NA	TRBV27	TGTGCCAGCAGTGCCCTGAGCTCCTACAATGAGCAGTTCTTC	CASSALSSYNEQFF
15	NA	TRBJ1-2	NA	TRBV27	TGTGCCAGCAGTCCACTGGGTGCAGGGCGCTATGGCTACACCTTC	CASSPLGAGRYGYTF
15	NA	TRBJ1-1	TRBD1	TRBV9	TGTGCCAGCAGCCCTCGGGTAGCAGGGGGCGTTAAAGCTTTCTTT	CASSPRVAGGVKAFF
15	few	TRBJ2-6	NA	TRBV6-5	TGTGCCAGCAGTTTGGACAACTCTGGGGCCAACGTCCTGACTTTC	CASSLDNSGANVLTF
15	NA	TRBJ2-6	NA	TRBV15	TGTGCCACCAGCACAGCGGGCGCTGGGGCCAACGTCCTGACTTTC	CATSTAGAGANVLTF
13	NA	TRBJ2-3	NA	TRBV12-5	TGTGCTAGTGGTTTGGCATCCACAGATACGCAGTATTTT	CASGLASTDTQYF
18	NA	TRBJ1-1	NA	TRBV2	TGTGCCAGCAGTGTCCCCCAGGCAGCTCAACGTGGGAACACTGAAGCTTTCTTT	CASSVPQAAQRGNTEAFF
15	NA	TRBJ2-7	TRBD1	TRBV4-1	TGCGCCAGCAGCCAGCCGGGACAGGGGCGCTACGAGCAGTACTTC	CASSQPGQGRYEQYF
14	NA	TRBJ2-3	TRBD2	TRBV10-3	TGTGCCATCAGTGAATTAGCGGGGGGAGATACGCAGTATTTT	CAISELAGGDTQYF
13	NA	TRBJ2-1	TRBD1	TRBV7-3	TGTGCCAGCAGCTCGACAGGGGCGCGGGAGCAGTTCTTC	CASSSTGAREQFF
17	NA	TRBJ1-1	TRBD1	TRBV28	TGTGCCAGCAGTCCCCTTGGACAGGGGTTTATGGACACTGAAGCTTTCTTT	CASSPLGQGFMDTEAFF
15	NA	TRBJ1-4	TRBD1	TRBV9	TGTGCCAGCAGCCCTAACAGGGGGCTAGGAGAAAAACTGTTTTTT	CASSPNRGLGEKLFF
13	NA	TRBJ1-5	NA	TRBV5-1	TGCGCCAGCAGCTTGAGCACAGATCAGCCCCAGCATTTT	CASSLSTDQPQHF
14	NA	TRBJ1-2	NA	TRBV9	TGTGCCAGCAGCGCCGGCGGCTCAACTTATGGCTACACCTTC	CASSAGGSTYGYTF
16	NA	TRBJ1-5	TRBD1	TRBV2	TGTGCCACGGGACAGGGATGGCCATATAGCAATCAGCCCCAGCATTTT	CATGQGWPYSNQPQHF
15	NA	TRBJ1-4	TRBD1	TRBV7-6	TGTGCCAGCAGCCCACGACAGGGAAGACGGGAAAAACTGTTTTTT	CASSPRQGRREKLFF
16	NA	TRBJ1-2	TRBD1	TRBV2	TGTGCCAGCAACCTCGATACAGGGGGAAGACCCTATGGCTACACCTTC	CASNLDTGGRPYGYTF
14	NA	TRBJ1-1	NA	TRBV5-4	TGTGCCAGCCGAACTTGGGGGGGGAACACTGAAGCTTTCTTT	CASRTWGGNTEAFF
13	NA	TRBJ1-4	NA	TRBV5-8	TGTGCCAGCAGCTTATACGCCAGGGAAAAACTGTTTTTT	CASSLYAREKLFF
14	NA	TRBJ1-1	NA	TRBV6-5	TGTGCCAGCAGTCGTTGGACTGGGAACACTGAAGCTTTCTTT	CASSRWTGNTEAFF
16	NA	TRBJ1-3	TRBD1	TRBV28	TGTGCCAGCAGTCCGCCCACAGGGGCGGCTGGAAACACCATATATTTT	CASSPPTGAAGNTIYF
15	NA	TRBJ1-5	NA	TRBV19	TGTGCCAGTAGTATTCCAGGCAGGGTTGATCAGCCCCAGCATTTT	CASSIPGRVDQPQHF
15	NA	TRBJ1-5	TRBD1	TRBV7-2	TGTGCCAGCAGCGCAGCAGGGGGTGGTAATCAGCCCCAGCATTTT	CASSAAGGGNQPQHF
17	once	TRBJ1-5	NA	TRBV27	TGTGCCAGCGTCTTACACGGGGGAGCGAAAAGCAATCAGCCCCAGCATTTT	CASVLHGGAKSNQPQHF
12	NA	TRBJ1-2	NA	TRBV2	TGTGCCAGCAGTGAACTTAACTATGGCTACACCTTC	CASSELNYGYTF
14	once	TRBJ2-5	TRBD1	TRBV4-1	TGCGCCAGCAGCCCGGGACAGGCCAAAGAGACCCAGTACTTC	CASSPGQAKETQYF
17	NA	TRBJ2-2	TRBD1	TRBV4-1	TGCGCCAGCAGCCAAGCTACAGGGGGCCTGGTGACCGGGGAGCTGTTTTTT	CASSQATGGLVTGELFF
17	NA	TRBJ2-1	TRBD1	TRBV27	TGTGCCAGCAGTTTATCTGGGACAGGAATACAGTACAATGAGCAGTTCTTC	CASSLSGTGIQYNEQFF
18	NA	TRBJ2-3	TRBD1	TRBV6-4	TGTGCCAGCAGTCCATCGGGACAGGGGTTCGGCAGCACAGATACGCAGTATTTT	CASSPSGQGFGSTDTQYF